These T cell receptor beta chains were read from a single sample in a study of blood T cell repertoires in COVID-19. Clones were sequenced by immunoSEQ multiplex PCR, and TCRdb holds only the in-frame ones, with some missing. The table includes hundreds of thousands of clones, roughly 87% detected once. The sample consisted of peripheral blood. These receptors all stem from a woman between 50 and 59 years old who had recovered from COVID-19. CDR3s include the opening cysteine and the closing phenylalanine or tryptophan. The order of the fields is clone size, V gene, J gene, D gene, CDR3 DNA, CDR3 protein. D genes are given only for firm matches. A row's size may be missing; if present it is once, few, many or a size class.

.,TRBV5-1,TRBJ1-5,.,TGCGCCAGCAGCTTGTCGGGGAGTCAGCCCCAGCATTTT,CASSLSGSQPQHF
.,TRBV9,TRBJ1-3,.,TGTGCCAGCAGCGTGGGTAGCCGAAGCTCTGGAAACACCATATATTTT,CASSVGSRSSGNTIYF
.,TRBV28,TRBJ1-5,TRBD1,TGTGCCAGCAGTTTATTTATCGGACAGGGGGCCCAGCCCCAGCATTTT,CASSLFIGQGAQPQHF
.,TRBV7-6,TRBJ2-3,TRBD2,TGTGCCAGCAGCACTAGCGGGGGGACCACAGATACGCAGTATTTT,CASSTSGGTTDTQYF
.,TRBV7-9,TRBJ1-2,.,TGTGCCAGCTCGGCGGGGCTACGGGGCTACACCTTC,CASSAGLRGYTF
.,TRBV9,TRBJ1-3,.,TGTGCCAGCAGCAACTCGGGAAACACCATATATTTT,CASSNSGNTIYF
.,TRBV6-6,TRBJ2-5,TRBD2,TGTGCCAGCAGTCACGGGGGGGCCTCGGGAGAGACCCAGTACTTC,CASSHGGASGETQYF
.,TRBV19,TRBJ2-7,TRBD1,TGTGCCAGTAGTGTACCTTCGGGGACAGGCTCCTACGAGCAGTACTTC,CASSVPSGTGSYEQYF
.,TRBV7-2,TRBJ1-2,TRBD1,TGTGCCAGCAGCTTAGTACAGGGGCTCTCTGGCTACACCTTC,CASSLVQGLSGYTF
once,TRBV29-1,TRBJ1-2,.,TGCAGCGTTGAAACGGACAGTGAGGACTATGGCTACACCTTC,CSVETDSEDYGYTF
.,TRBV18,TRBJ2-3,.,TGTGCCAGCTCACCACTGTGGTTAGGACAAAGTAAACCTGACACAGATACGCAGTATTTT,CASSPLWLGQSKPDTDTQYF
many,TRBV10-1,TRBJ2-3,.,TGCGCCAGCAGTGGCCGGGACTTAGAGGATAGCACAGATACGCAGTATTTT,CASSGRDLEDSTDTQYF
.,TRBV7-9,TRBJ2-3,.,TGTGCCAGCAGCTTAGCTGGGGGCTCTAGCACAGATACGCAGTATTTT,CASSLAGGSSTDTQYF
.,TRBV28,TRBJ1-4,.,TGTGCCAGCTGCTTGGGGGGAGCAAGGTCCAATGAAAAACTGTTTTTT,CASCLGGARSNEKLFF
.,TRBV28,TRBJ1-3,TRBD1,TGTGCCAGCAGTCCACCGCCGGGACAGGGGGCGGACACCATATATTTT,CASSPPPGQGADTIYF
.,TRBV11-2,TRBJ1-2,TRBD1,TGTGCCAGCAGCTTAGATCCAGGCAGGGGGCCGGGTGGCTACACCTTC,CASSLDPGRGPGGYTF
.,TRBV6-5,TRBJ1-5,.,TGTGCCAGCAGTTACGGGGGCTCCGGCAATCAGCCCCAGCATTTT,CASSYGGSGNQPQHF
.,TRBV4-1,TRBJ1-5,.,TGCGCCAGCAGCCAAGAGGGGCTAAGTCAGCCCCAGCATTTT,CASSQEGLSQPQHF
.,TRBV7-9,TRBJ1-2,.,TGTGCCAGCAGCTCTTCACAGGGAGTCAACTATGGCTACACCTTC,CASSSSQGVNYGYTF
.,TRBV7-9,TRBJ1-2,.,TGTGCCAGCAGCCCTGCGGGTTCGTATGGCTACACCTTC,CASSPAGSYGYTF
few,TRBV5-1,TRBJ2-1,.,TGCGCCAGCAGCTTGGCCACAGGCTCCTACAATGAGCAGTTCTTC,CASSLATGSYNEQFF